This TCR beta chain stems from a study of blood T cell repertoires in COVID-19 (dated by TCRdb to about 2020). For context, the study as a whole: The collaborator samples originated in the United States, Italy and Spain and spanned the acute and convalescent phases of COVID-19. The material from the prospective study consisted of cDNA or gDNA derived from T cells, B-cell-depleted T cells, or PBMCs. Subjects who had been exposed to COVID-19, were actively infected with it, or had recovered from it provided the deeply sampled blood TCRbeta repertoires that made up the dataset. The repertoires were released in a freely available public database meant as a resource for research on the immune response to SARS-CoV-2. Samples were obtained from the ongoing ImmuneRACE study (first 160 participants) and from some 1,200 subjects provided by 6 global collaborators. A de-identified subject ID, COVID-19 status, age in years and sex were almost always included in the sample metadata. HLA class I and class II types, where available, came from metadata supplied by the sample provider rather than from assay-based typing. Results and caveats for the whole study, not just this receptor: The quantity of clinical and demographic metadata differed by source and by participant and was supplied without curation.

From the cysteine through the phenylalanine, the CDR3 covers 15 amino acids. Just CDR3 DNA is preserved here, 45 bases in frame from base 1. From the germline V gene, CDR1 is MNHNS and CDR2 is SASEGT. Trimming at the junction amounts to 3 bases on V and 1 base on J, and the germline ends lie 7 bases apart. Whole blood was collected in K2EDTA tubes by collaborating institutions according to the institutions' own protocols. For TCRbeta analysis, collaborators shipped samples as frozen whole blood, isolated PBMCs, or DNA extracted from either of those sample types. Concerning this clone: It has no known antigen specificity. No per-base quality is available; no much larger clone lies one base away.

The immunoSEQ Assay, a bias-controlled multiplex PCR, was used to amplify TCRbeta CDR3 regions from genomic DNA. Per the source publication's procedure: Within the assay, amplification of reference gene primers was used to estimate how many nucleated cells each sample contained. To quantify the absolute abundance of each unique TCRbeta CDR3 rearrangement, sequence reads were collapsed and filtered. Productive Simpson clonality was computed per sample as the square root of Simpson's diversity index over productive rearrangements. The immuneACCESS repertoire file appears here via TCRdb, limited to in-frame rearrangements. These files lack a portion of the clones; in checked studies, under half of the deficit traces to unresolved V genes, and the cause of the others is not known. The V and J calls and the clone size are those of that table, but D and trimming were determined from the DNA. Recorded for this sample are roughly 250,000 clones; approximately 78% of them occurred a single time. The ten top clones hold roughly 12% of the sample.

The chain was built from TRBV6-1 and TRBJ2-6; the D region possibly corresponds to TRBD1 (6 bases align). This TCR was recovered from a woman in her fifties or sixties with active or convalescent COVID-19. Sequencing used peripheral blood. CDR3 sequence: CASSDTGSGANVLTF. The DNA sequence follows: TGTGCCAGCAGTGACACAGGGTCTGGGGCCAACGTCCTGACTTTC.